Detailed here is one TCR beta chain. The sample is drawn from a study of blood T cell repertoires in COVID-19. Study information: The samples span acute and convalescent COVID-19 from the United States, Italy and Spain. PBMCs, B-cell-depleted T cells, or T cells were the source of the cDNA or gDNA that made up the material.

Original processing methods: Using reference gene primer amplification, nucleated cell counts were estimated. Repertoires were generated with immunoSEQ multiplex PCR, while TCRdb's copy carries only in-frame clones and drops some. V and J calls and clone size are as listed in that table; D and trimming were resolved from the DNA. Among 45,000 to 55,000 clones listed, 86% were seen once. Germline V gene data show CDR1 as ENHRY and CDR2 as SYGVKD. V lost 4 bases, J lost 3 bases, and 16 bases lay in between. The CDR3 sequence is 16 residues long. The rearrangement joins TRBV10-3 to TRBJ2-1; tentative D call: TRBD2 (5 bases). The sequenced sample consisted of peripheral blood. The clonotype was recovered from a woman older than 75 with acute or convalescent COVID-19. CDR3: CAISGSKAEHYNEQFF. DNA for the CDR3: TGTGCCATCAGTGGCTCAAAAGCGGAACACTACAATGAGCAGTTCTTC.